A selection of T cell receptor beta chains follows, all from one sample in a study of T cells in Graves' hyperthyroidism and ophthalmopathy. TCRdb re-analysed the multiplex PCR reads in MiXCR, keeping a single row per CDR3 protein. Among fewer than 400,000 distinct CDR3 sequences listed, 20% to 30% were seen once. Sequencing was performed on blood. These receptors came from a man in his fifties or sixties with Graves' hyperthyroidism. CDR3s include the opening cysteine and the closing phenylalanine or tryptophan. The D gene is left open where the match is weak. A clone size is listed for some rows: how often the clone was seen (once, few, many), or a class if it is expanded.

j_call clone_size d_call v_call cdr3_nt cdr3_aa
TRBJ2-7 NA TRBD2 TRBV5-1 TGCGCCAGCAGCTTGGGGACTAGTCAGATCTACGAGCAGTACTTC CASSLGTSQIYEQYF
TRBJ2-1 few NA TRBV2 TGTGCCATCCTAAAGGCCTATGAGCAGTTCTTC CAILKAYEQFF
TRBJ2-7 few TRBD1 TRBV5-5 TGTGCCAGCAGCCTCCGTTGGTGGTTAGCGGACAGGGGAGTCGAGCAGTACTTC CASSLRWWLADRGVEQYF
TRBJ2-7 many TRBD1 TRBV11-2 TGTGCCAGCAGTCTCACAGGGGCCCGAGGCGAGCAGTACTTC CASSLTGARGEQYF
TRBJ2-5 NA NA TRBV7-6 TGTGCCAGCAGCTTCGGCGGGGGCATAGGAGAGGCCCAGTACTTC CASSFGGGIGEAQYF
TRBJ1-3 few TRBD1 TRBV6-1 TGTGCCAGCAGACGGACAGGGGCTTTGAGCACCATATATTTT CASRRTGALSTIYF
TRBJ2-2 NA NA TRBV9 TGTGCCAGCAGCGTAGAGAGGGACTCCGGGGAGCTGTTTTTT CASSVERDSGELFF
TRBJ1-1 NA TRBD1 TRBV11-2 TGTGCCAGCAGCGGGGACAGACAGAATGAAGCTTTCTTT CASSGDRQNEAFF
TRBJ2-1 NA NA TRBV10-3 TGTGCCATCAGTGAGTCGCGGGCCTCCTACAATGAGCAGTTCTTC CAISESRASYNEQFF
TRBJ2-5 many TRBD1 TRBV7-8 TGTGCCAGCAGCACCTGGACAGGCCAAGAGACCCAGTACTTC CASSTWTGQETQYF
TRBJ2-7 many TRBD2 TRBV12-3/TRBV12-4 TGTGCCAGCAGGGGGACTAGCGGGGTGTACGAGCAGTACTTC CASRGTSGVYEQYF
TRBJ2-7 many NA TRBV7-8 TGTGCCGTACATTCCGGGCTAGTGGGGGGCGAGCAGTACTTC CAVHSGLVGGEQYF
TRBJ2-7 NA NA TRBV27 TGTGCCAGCAGATTAGACAGGTGGGCCTACGAGCAGTACTTC CASRLDRWAYEQYF
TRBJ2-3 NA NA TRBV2 TGTGCCACCAAAAACGCAGATACGCAGTATTTT CATKNADTQYF
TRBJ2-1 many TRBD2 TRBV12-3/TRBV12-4 TGTGCCAGCAGCCTATCTAGCGGAGCCTACAATGAGCAGTTCTTC CASSLSSGAYNEQFF
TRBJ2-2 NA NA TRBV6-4 TGTGCCAGCAGCCATGAGGTTGGCGGGGAGCTGTTTTTT CASSHEVGGELFF
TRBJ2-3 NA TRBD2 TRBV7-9 TGTGCCAGCAGCTTACGTCTTGCGGGAGGGCGAGGAGATACGCAGTATTTT CASSLRLAGGRGDTQYF
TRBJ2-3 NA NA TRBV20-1 TGCAGTGCTAGAAGTAGGGAGACTAGCACAGATACGCAGTATTTT CSARSRETSTDTQYF
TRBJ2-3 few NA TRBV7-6 TGTGCCAGCAGCTTAGGATCAAGCGGGTTCTCAGATACGCAGTATTTT CASSLGSSGFSDTQYF
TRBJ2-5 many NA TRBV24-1 TGTGCCACCAGTGATCCCCTGACGGGGTCCGGAGAGACCCAGTACTTC CATSDPLTGSGETQYF
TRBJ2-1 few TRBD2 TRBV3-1 TGTGCCAGCAGTCGGACTAGCGGGAGGAATGAGCAGTTCTTC CASSRTSGRNEQFF
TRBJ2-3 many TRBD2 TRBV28 TGTGCCAGCAGTTTAGTAGCGGGAGCAGATACGCAGTATTTT CASSLVAGADTQYF
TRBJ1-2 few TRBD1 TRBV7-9 TGTGCCAGCAGTCAGGGGACAGGGGGCCCTTCATATGGCTACACCTTC CASSQGTGGPSYGYTF
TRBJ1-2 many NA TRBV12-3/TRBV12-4 TGTGCCAGCAGTTTAGGAGTGCTACCTGGCTACACCTTC CASSLGVLPGYTF
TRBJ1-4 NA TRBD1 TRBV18 TGTGCCAGCTCGGGGACAGGGAGTGAAAAACTGTTTTTT CASSGTGSEKLFF
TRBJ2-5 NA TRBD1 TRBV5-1 TGCGCCAGCAGCTTACGCGAGGACAGGGGGTATTCGCGGGGAGAGACCCAGTACTTC CASSLREDRGYSRGETQYF
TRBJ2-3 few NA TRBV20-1 TGCAGTGCTAGAGGGGTCGGTGACGGACCGTTTGATACGCAGTATTTT CSARGVGDGPFDTQYF
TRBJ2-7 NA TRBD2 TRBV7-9 TGTGCCAGCAGCTTAGCGGGACTAGCGGGAAACCGGGGGCAGTACTTC CASSLAGLAGNRGQYF
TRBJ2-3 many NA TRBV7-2 TGTGCCAGCAGCCCCTTGGAGAGGGATACGCAGTATTTT CASSPLERDTQYF
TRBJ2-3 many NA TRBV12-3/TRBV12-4 TGTGCCAGCTCCTGGCAGGTCACAGATACGCAGTATTTT CASSWQVTDTQYF
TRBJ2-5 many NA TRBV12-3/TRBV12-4 TGTGCCAGCACCATTTCCGCCCGGTGGACAGCCCAAGAGACCCAGTACTTC CASTISARWTAQETQYF
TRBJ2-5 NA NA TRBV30 TGTGCCTGGAGTTGGGTAGAGACCCAGTACTTC CAWSWVETQYF
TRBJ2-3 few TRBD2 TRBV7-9 TGTGCCAGCAGCTTTTATATCCGAGCGGGAGCTGAAGGTACGCAGTATTTT CASSFYIRAGAEGTQYF
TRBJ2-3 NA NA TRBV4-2 TGTGCCAGCAGCCAAGGCCCCCGGAGGGATGCAGATACGCAGTATTTT CASSQGPRRDADTQYF
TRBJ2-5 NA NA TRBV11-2 TGTGCCAGCAGCTTATCGAACGGGGGACAAGAGACCCAGTACTTC CASSLSNGGQETQYF
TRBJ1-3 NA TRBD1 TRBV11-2 TGTGCCAGCAGCGCCCAGCTCCGGGACAGGACTTCAGGAAACACCATATATTTT CASSAQLRDRTSGNTIYF
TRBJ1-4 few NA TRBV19 TGTGCCAGTAGTCAAGGCGGGAGTAATGAAAAACTGTTTTTT CASSQGGSNEKLFF
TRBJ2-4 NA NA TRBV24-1 TGTGCCACCAGTGAGGAGGTCGCCAAAAACATTCAGTACTTC CATSEEVAKNIQYF
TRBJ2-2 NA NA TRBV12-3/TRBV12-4 TGTGCCACCCAGAGCAGCGGGACAGTCGGGGAGCTGTTTTTT CATQSSGTVGELFF
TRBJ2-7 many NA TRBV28 TGTGCCAGCAGTTTGTCTAGGGCCTCATCCTACGAGCAGTACTTC CASSLSRASSYEQYF
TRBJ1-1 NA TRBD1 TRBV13 TGTGCCAGCAGCTCCCGGGACAGGGGGAGGAACACTGAAGCTTTCTTT CASSSRDRGRNTEAFF
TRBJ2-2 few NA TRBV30 TGTGCCTGGACCGACGACGTAAATGGCCTCGGGGAGCTGTTTTTT CAWTDDVNGLGELFF
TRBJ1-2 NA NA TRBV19 TGTGCCAGTAGTATGCGGAACGGCTACACCTTC CASSMRNGYTF
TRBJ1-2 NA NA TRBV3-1 TGTGCCAGCAGCCTAGGGGGACAAGCTAACTATGGCTACACCTTC CASSLGGQANYGYTF
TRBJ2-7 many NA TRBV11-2 TGTGCCAGCAGCCCTGGACGGAATCGGGACGAGCAGTACTTC CASSPGRNRDEQYF
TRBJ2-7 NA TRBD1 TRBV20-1 TGCAGTGCTAGGGAGACAGGGGGCCCATACGAGCAGTACTTC CSARETGGPYEQYF
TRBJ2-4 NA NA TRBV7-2 TGTGCCAGCAGCCCCCCGGAAGGGCGGGGCCTTCTAGCCAAAAACATTCAGTACTTC CASSPPEGRGLLAKNIQYF
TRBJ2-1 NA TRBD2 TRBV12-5 TGTGCTAGTGGACCTCCTGCTAGCGGGAGCGTTAATGAGCAGTTCTTC CASGPPASGSVNEQFF
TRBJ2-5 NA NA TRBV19 TGTGCCAGTAGTATTGAGGGCGCGCGGGAGACCCAGTACTTC CASSIEGARETQYF
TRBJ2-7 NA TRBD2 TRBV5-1 TGCGCCAGCAGCTTGGTCTCTAGCGGGAACTACGAGCAGTACTTC CASSLVSSGNYEQYF
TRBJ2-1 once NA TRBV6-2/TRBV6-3 TGTGCCACCCTTATAATGTCCTCCTACAATGAGCAGTTCTTC CATLIMSSYNEQFF
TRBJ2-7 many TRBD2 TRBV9 TGTGCCAGCAGCGTCGGACTAGCGGGTTACGAGCAGTACTTC CASSVGLAGYEQYF
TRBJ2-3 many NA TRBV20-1 TGCAGTGCCCTCAAGATCGCGGGAACAGATACGCAGTATTTT CSALKIAGTDTQYF